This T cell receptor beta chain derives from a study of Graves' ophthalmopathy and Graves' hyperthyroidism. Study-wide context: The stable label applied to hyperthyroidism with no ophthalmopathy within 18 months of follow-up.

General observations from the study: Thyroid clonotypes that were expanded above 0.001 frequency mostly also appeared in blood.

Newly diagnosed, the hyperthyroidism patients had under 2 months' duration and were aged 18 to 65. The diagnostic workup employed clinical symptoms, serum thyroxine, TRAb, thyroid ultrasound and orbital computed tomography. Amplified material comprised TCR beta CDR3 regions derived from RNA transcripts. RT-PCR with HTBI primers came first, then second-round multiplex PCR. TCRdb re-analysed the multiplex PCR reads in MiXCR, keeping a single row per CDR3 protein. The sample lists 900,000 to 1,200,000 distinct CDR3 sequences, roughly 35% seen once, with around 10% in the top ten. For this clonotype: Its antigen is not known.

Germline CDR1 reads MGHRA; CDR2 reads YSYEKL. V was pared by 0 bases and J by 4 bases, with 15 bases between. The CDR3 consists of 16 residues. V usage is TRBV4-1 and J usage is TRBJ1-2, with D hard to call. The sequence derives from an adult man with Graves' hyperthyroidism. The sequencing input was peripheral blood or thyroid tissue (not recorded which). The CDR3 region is CASSQDARLGSYGYTF. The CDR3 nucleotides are TGCGCCAGCAGCCAAGATGCCCGACTCGGGTCCTATGGCTACACCTTC.